The clone carrying this T cell receptor beta chain turned up a few times. Its antigen is undetermined. The data were produced by immunoSEQ multiplex PCR, yet TCRdb's version contains in-frame clones alone and is incomplete. Here the sample spans roughly 30,000 clones, about 82% being singletons. The data were obtained in a study of T cells in tuberculosis. The wider study: IGRA-negative adolescents, IGRA-positive adolescents with latent tuberculosis and adults with active tuberculosis formed this South African cohort.

Study results and caveats: Samples were chosen by availability of cryopreserved specimens.

The V end was cut by 2 bases, the J end by 5 bases, with 5 bases between. Germline V gives CDR1 DFQATT, CDR2 SNEGSKA (reference sequence). This CDR3 has 11 amino acids. Noted time point: new active TB diagnosis, blood taken before or within 7 days of starting treatment. Active tuberculosis patients were new diagnoses, HIV-seronegative, South African, and aged 18 years or older. The receptor was isolated from an adult with tuberculosis. The chain couples TRBV20-1 to TRBJ2-3; D is unclear. Here the sequenced sample was PBMCs, taken at tuberculosis diagnosis. CDR3 residues: CSARTVDTQYF. The DNA for the CDR3 is TGCAGTGCTAGAACGGTAGATACGCAGTATTTT.